The T cell receptor beta chain under discussion was sequenced for a study of shared clonotypes between healthy human individuals (dated by TCRdb to about 2020). A note on the overall study: The cohort comprised a couple of women and a few men aged 18 to 49 years. For each donor, CD4 naive and CD4 memory were each run on three plates, CD8 naive on two plates, and CD8 memory on one plate. The study deeply sequenced blood TCR repertoires of five healthy adults to estimate repertoire size and the extent of clonotype sharing between individuals. To increase sequencing depth and limit assay-specific biases, TCR repertoire library preparation and sequencing were carried out by different laboratories using diverse techniques. Each donor's leukapheresis produced roughly between roughly 0.85 and 9.5 billion PBMCs.

About this clone: Its antigen is not yet known. Base qualities are not recorded, but no much larger clone differs from it by a single base.

Between the V and J ends, shortened by 4 bases and 7 bases respectively, the junction contains 11 bases. From its cysteine to its phenylalanine, the CDR3 spans 12 amino acids. Only the CDR3 part of the read is kept: 36 bases, read in frame from the first base. CD8 naive samples consisted of CD45RO-negative cells that were positively selected for CCR7, yielding a CD45RA+CCR7+ population without TemRA cells. The donors were healthy, HIV-negative adults who had no recently reported acute infections or vaccinations. Only Caucasian adults living in Nashville, Tennessee, USA were represented among the donors. Blood was collected by leukapheresis, and PBMCs were isolated by Ficoll-Histopaque density gradient centrifugation and then cryopreserved in liquid nitrogen vapor phase. Analytical flow cytometry was used to check the purity and quantity of each magnetically sorted T cell population. Genomic DNA was isolated from each sorted fraction and quantified by UV absorbance on a Nanodrop 2000c.

Overall results and qualifications from the work: Naive subsets generally had larger estimated clonotype richness than memory subsets. The genetic and exposure-history diversity represented was limited by the small number of donors. Incomplete sequencing was indicated by rarefaction of sorted-subset datasets, despite the large sequencing depth. Across a handful of donors, about 4.5% of naive CD4, more than 3% of naive CD8, around 2.5% of memory CD4, and under 0.45% of memory CD8 clonotypes were shared. Higher generation probabilities were observed for clonotypes shared by all four sorted-subset donors than for non-shared clonotypes. Sampling was restricted to blood, and TCR repertoires in tissues likely differ from the TCR repertoires found in blood. Pairwise subsampling indicated that sequencing depth was expected to affect the degree of clonotype sharing among donors.

Using the deep immunoSEQ assay, multiplex PCR amplified TCR CDR3 regions from genomic DNA. Extracted genomic DNA from each cell subset was distributed evenly across all wells of several immunoSEQ 96-well plates, and each plate was treated as a replicate. Each replicate PCR for sorted subsets received about 0.2 ug genomic DNA, equal to about 30,000 T cell genomes. Purified libraries were quantified with a Qubit 3.0 fluorometer, sized on a Bioanalyzer 2100, and re-quantified with the KAPA Library Quantification kit. Each immunoSEQ 96-well plate was sequenced on its own single-read 150-cycle Illumina NextSeq 550 flow cell. In the source study's methods: Because only junctional sequences without quality scores were contained in the immunoSEQ output, filtering matching that applied to full-length reads could not be performed. To assign V/J genes and CDR3, sequences were annotated using PyIR, a Python wrapper for IgBLAST v1.9, with IMGT germline references. Reads were removed for weak V/J assignments (E-value above 1e-6), missing CDR3, stop codons, out-of-frame junctions, or ambiguous translated residues. V3J clonotypes were defined as sequences sharing an identical inferred V gene, J gene, and CDR3 amino acid sequence. Percentage overlap between repertoires was calculated by dividing the number of shared unique clonotypes by the size of the smaller repertoire. Repertoire richness was assessed with RTK rarefaction, the Chao1 estimator, and Recon v2.1 estimates of unobserved clonotypes. Generation probabilities were computed with OLGA for all TCRbeta clonotypes obtained by the gDNA method from several donors. TCRdb stores this immuneACCESS table with in-frame sequences only. Part of the clones is absent; in the studies checked, under half of the shortfall reflects unresolved V genes, and no reason is known for the rest. From that table come the V and J calls and clone size; the DNA was used to work out D and trimming. This sample holds approximately 2,200,000 clones; about 92% were observed only once. The ten largest clonotypes hold around 1.7% of the sample.

The sequenced material came from naive CD8+ T cells from PBMCs. The cell subset or site label, as the study defines it: CD45RA+CCR7+. This TCR was sampled from a man between 18 and 29 years old in good health. Some clones in this sample may be carry-over from other donors' samples. The rearrangement joined TRBV23-1 to TRBJ2-7; the D segment could be TRBD1, given 7 matching bases. TRBV23-1 is an ORF, with its function uncertain. The DNA sequence is TGCGCCAGCAGTCGGGCAGGGGGGGAGCAGTACTTC. Its protein reads: CASSRAGGEQYF.